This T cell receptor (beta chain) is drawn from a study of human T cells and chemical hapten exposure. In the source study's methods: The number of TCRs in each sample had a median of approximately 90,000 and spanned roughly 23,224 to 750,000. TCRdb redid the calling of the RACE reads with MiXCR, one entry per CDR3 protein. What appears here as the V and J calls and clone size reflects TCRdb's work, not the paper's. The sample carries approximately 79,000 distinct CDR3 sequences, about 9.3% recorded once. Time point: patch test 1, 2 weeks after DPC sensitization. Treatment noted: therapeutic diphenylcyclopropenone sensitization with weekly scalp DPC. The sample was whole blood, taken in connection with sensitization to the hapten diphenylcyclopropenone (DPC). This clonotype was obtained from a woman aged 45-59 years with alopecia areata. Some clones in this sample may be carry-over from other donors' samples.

The CDR3: CASSRRENTEAFF. CDR3 bases: TGCGCCAGCAGCCGCAGGGAGAACACTGAAGCTTTCTTT. The V and J genes are TRBV4-1 and TRBJ1-1; the D gene is possibly TRBD1 (5 bases). Germline V gives CDR1 MGHRA, CDR2 YSYEKL. The CDR3 runs to 13 residues. The V and J ends lost 4 bases and 1 base respectively, with 7 bases between them.